One sample yielded the 22 T cell receptor beta chains listed below, sequenced in a study of T cell changes during pregnancy in multiple sclerosis. Using immunoSEQ multiplex PCR, the repertoire was profiled, and TCRdb retains in-frame clones only, with some absent. The table lists about 45,000 clones, about 90% of them singletons, with less than 2% in the top ten. The specimen comprised peripheral blood, sampled in the first trimester of pregnancy. The receptors were gathered from a female donor with multiple sclerosis, enrolled in a pregnancy study.

CDR3 amino acids: CASSLFAAGPHNEQFF. Written as DNA, the CDR3 is TGTGCCAGCAGCTTGTTTGCAGCGGGGCCCCACAATGAGCAGTTCTTC. The J gene is TRBJ2-1, the V gene TRBV5-6; 7 bases align to TRBD2. This CDR3 spans 16 amino acids. Looked up from germline, CDR1 is SGHDT and CDR2 is YYEEEE. V gave up 1 base and J gave up 5 bases; unmatched junction bases: 9.

The rearrangement joins TRBV4-3 to TRBJ1-3; maybe TRBD1 (5 bases). This CDR3 spans 18 amino acids. V was pared by 0 bases and J by 2 bases, with 17 bases between. Germline V gene sequence: CDR1 LGHNA, CDR2 YSLEER. Here the CDR3 DNA reads TGCGCCAGCAGCCAAGATCTCCTATGGGGCAGGGCTGGAAACACCATATATTTT. Translated, it gives CASSQDLLWGRAGNTIYF.

V is TRBV9 and J is TRBJ1-3, with 8 bases identical to TRBD1. V was pared by 8 bases and J by 3 bases, with 7 bases of the junction left unmatched. Per germline, CDR1 SGDLS and CDR2 YYNGEE. The CDR3 runs 14 residues. CDR3 DNA sequence: TGTGCCAGTACGGACAGGGCCTATGGAAACACCATATATTTT. This sequence encodes CASTDRAYGNTIYF.

The rearrangement links TRBV19 to TRBJ1-1; D unclear. The length of the CDR3 is 17 residues. From germline, CDR1 is LNHDA and CDR2 SQIVND (reference sequence). The germline V and J ends were trimmed by 5 bases and 4 bases, with 23 bases remaining between them. CDR3 amino acids: CASSLHGSIGEVTEAFF. The CDR3 bases are TGTGCCAGTAGTCTCCACGGGTCCATTGGGGAGGTCACTGAAGCTTTCTTT.

The chain recombines TRBV30 with TRBJ2-3; 7 positions agree with TRBD1. Germline lookup yields CDR1 GTSNPN and CDR2 SVGIG (reference sequence). This CDR3 contains 14 residues. J was trimmed by 2 bases and V by 4 bases; bases with no gene match: 6. The CDR3 reads CAWTTGLHTDTQYF. The CDR3 DNA follows: TGTGCCTGGACGACAGGGTTACACACAGATACGCAGTATTTT.

This clone was detected once. This chain uses TRBV11-2 with TRBJ1-1; TRBD1 is a possible D gene (5 bases). V gave up 2 bases and J gave up 1 base, with 14 bases separating them. CDR1 is SGHAT and CDR2 is FQNNGV in the germline V gene. This CDR3 has 16 amino acids. The CDR3 here is CASSLLGEAWNTEAFF. In nucleotides, the CDR3 is TGTGCCAGCAGCTTATTAGGGGAGGCCTGGAACACTGAAGCTTTCTTT. The whole variable domain, filled in from reference TRBV11-2 and TRBJ1-1, reads EAGVAQSPRYKIIEKRQSVAFWCNPISGHATLYWYQQILGQGPKLLIQFQNNGVVDDSQLPKDRFSAERLKGVDSTLKIQPAKLEDSAVYLCASSLLGEAWNTEAFFGQGTRLTVV.

This clone was seen only a few times. The rearrangement uses TRBV7-2 and TRBJ1-2; tentative D call: TRBD1 (5 bases). From germline, CDR1 is SGHTA and CDR2 FQGNSA. This CDR3 region has 14 residues. V was pared by 0 bases and J by 2 bases, with 7 bases between. The CDR3 DNA reads as TGTGCCAGCAGCTTAGCGGGGGGAAACTATGGCTACACCTTC. Translated: CASSLAGGNYGYTF.

The rearrangement joins TRBV4-1 to TRBJ1-4; D not certain. This CDR3 has 14 amino acids. Trimming took 4 bases from V and 7 from J, leaving 13 bases between them. CDR1 and CDR2 from the germline V gene are MGHRA and YSYEKL. CDR3 bases: TGCGCCAGCAGCCTGAGGGCTCTAGGTGAAAAACTGTTTTTT. It encodes CASSLRALGEKLFF.

The chain combines TRBV5-6 with TRBJ1-1, with D uncertain. The germline CDR1 and CDR2 sequences are SGHDT and YYEEEE. Trimming shortened V by 2 bases and J by 0 bases, and 8 bases separated the two germline ends. This CDR3 has 14 amino acids. CDR3 loop: CASSFYGMNTEAFF. CDR3 DNA sequence: TGTGCCAGCAGCTTTTACGGGATGAACACTGAAGCTTTCTTT.

This chain links TRBV7-2 with TRBJ2-4, with D maybe TRBD1 (5 bases). CDR1 is SGHTA, CDR2 FQGNSA, per germline. There are 16 residues in the CDR3. Deletions cut 5 bases from V and 0 bases from J, with 14 bases between. The CDR3 DNA sequence: TGTGCCAGCAGCCCACGAGACAGCAAAGCCAAAAACATTCAGTACTTC. It specifies CASSPRDSKAKNIQYF.

This clone was seen a handful of times. The rearrangement uses TRBV7-9 and TRBJ2-5; D remains unclear. Trimming pared 2 bases from V and 3 bases from J, leaving 16 bases between. This CDR3 comprises 16 residues. In germline, CDR1 is SEHNR, CDR2 FQNEAQ (reference sequence). This CDR3 is CASSLLLLRRKETQYF. CDR3 bases: TGTGCCAGCAGCTTATTGCTTCTACGGCGGAAAGAGACCCAGTACTTC.

The V gene is TRBV30, the J gene TRBJ2-7; 9 positions match TRBD1. The CDR3 has 17 residues. J lost 3 bases, V lost 1 base, and 13 bases had no gene match. From germline, CDR1 is GTSNPN and CDR2 SVGIG (reference sequence). Here the CDR3 DNA reads TGTGCCTGGAGTGCACTAGGACGGGACAGGGAATACTACGAGCAGTACTTC. It specifies CAWSALGRDREYYEQYF.

The chain recombines TRBV6-4 with TRBJ1-1; D might be TRBD1 (6 bases). The CDR3 covers 15 residues. V was clipped by 3 bases and J by 1 base, with 12 bases between them. Germline CDR1 is MRHNA and CDR2 is SNTAGT. The CDR3 region is CASSEGRGGNTEAFF. The CDR3 coding sequence is TGTGCCAGCAGTGAGGGGCGAGGGGGGAACACTGAAGCTTTCTTT.

The V and J genes are TRBV5-1 and TRBJ1-1; 9 bases align to TRBD1. V was clipped by 4 bases and J by 4 bases; unmatched bases: 2. This CDR3 contains 13 residues. CDR1 and CDR2 from the germline V gene are SGHRS and YFSETQ. CDR3 amino acids: CASSGQGFTEAFF. Written as DNA, the CDR3 is TGCGCCAGCAGCGGACAGGGGTTCACTGAAGCTTTCTTT.

By share, this clone ranks as medium-sized. The chain employs TRBV29-1 and TRBJ2-2; the match to TRBD1 covers 7 bases. V trimming: 2 bases; J trimming: 5 bases; junction bases outside the gene matches: 5. Germline V gives CDR1 SQVTM, CDR2 ANQGSEA. CDR3 size: 14 residues. The CDR3 loop reads CSVEMNRGTGELFF. For the CDR3, the DNA is TGCAGCGTTGAAATGAACAGGGGAACCGGGGAGCTGTTTTTT.

The V and J genes are TRBV27 and TRBJ1-3; D might be TRBD1 (6 bases). Germline V gene lookup returns CDR1 MNHEY and CDR2 SMNVEV (reference sequence). The CDR3 has 14 residues. V lost 2 bases, J lost 3 bases, and 8 bases lay in between. CDR3 sequence (DNA): TGTGCCAGCAGTTTAAGGGGGTTTGGAAACACCATATATTTT. The encoded protein is CASSLRGFGNTIYF.

The V gene is TRBV10-1, the J gene TRBJ2-3, with TRBD2 matching 7 bases. The CDR3 is made up of 15 amino acids. Trimming cost V 5 bases and J 4 bases; bases outside gene matches: 9. Looked up from germline, CDR1 is WNHNN and CDR2 is SYGVQD (reference sequence). The CDR3 reads CASSPTGGFSDTQYF. For the CDR3, the DNA is TGCGCCAGCAGTCCAACGGGGGGATTTTCAGATACGCAGTATTTT.

Only one count was recorded for this clone. The CDR3 sequence: CASSESRSGRAARPQHF. The CDR3, as DNA: TGTGCCAGCAGTGAAAGCCGATCTGGGAGGGCCGCCCGGCCCCAGCATTTT. This chain connects TRBV6-1 to TRBJ1-5; D uncertain. The CDR3 has 17 amino acids. Trimming removed 2 bases from V and 9 bases from J, with 23 bases in between. CDR1 MNHNS and CDR2 SASEGT come from the germline V gene.

The V call is TRBV7-9, the J call TRBJ1-2; maybe TRBD1 (6 bases). Trimming shortened V by 5 bases and J by 2 bases, and 18 bases separated the two germline ends. The germline gives CDR1 SEHNR, CDR2 FQNEAQ (reference sequence). There are 16 residues in the CDR3. CDR3 in amino acids: CASSPGDIWGNYGYTF. DNA of the CDR3: TGTGCCAGCAGCCCCGGGGACATTTGGGGGAACTATGGCTACACCTTC. The variable domain in full, completed from reference TRBV7-9 and TRBJ1-2, reads DTGVSQNPRHKITKRGQNVTFRCDPISEHNRLYWYRQTLGQGPEFLTYFQNEAQLEKSRLLSDRFSAERPKGSFSTLEIQRTEQGDSAMYLCASSPGDIWGNYGYTFGSGTRLTVV.

The rearrangement joins TRBV30 to TRBJ2-3, with D unclear. V was cut by 0 bases and J by 2 bases, with 6 bases left in between. The length of the CDR3 is 13 residues. Germline loops: CDR1 GTSNPN, CDR2 SVGIG (reference sequence). Here the CDR3 reads CAWSVVDTDTQYF. The CDR3 nucleotides are TGTGCCTGGAGTGTAGTAGACACAGATACGCAGTATTTT.

V is TRBV5-1 and J is TRBJ2-1, with 7 bases identical to TRBD1. The trim removed 1 base at V and 5 bases at J, leaving 6 bases unmatched. The CDR3 has 15 residues. Germline CDR1 reads SGHRS; CDR2 reads YFSETQ. CDR3 region: CASSLRRTGDNEQFF. CDR3 bases: TGCGCCAGCAGCTTGCGACGGACAGGTGACAATGAGCAGTTCTTC.

The CDR3 is CASSSGGRDLYF. The CDR3 region has the DNA TGTGCCAGTAGTAGCGGGGGCAGGGATCTGTACTTC. V usage is TRBV19 and J usage is TRBJ2-7; D is perhaps TRBD2 (7 bases). The CDR3 extends over 12 amino acids. CDR1 and CDR2 from the germline V gene are LNHDA and SQIVND (reference sequence). V was pared by 4 bases and J by 12 bases, with 16 bases between.